This T cell receptor (beta chain) was identified during a study of memory CD4+ T cells and cytomegalovirus serostatus. This clone was recorded a few times. Clones were read by immunoSEQ multiplex PCR, and TCRdb kept only the in-frame ones, dropping some. The sample records 35,000 to 50,000 clones, roughly 79% being singletons. The sort gate was single viable CD3+CD4+CD8-CD45RO+ cells for memory CD4+ T cells. V was clipped by 2 bases and J by 11 bases, with 16 bases between them. This CDR3 region has 13 residues. The germline gives CDR1 GTSNPN, CDR2 SVGIG (reference sequence). The chain joins TRBV30 to TRBJ2-1, with D tentatively TRBD1 or TRBD2 (6 bases each). The specimen was memory CD4+ T cells from blood. This clonotype was sampled from an adult in good health and CMV-seronegative. This CDR3 reads CAWSPSGGRKQFF. The CDR3 nucleotides read TGTGCCTGGAGTCCATCTGGGGGGCGTAAGCAGTTCTTC.